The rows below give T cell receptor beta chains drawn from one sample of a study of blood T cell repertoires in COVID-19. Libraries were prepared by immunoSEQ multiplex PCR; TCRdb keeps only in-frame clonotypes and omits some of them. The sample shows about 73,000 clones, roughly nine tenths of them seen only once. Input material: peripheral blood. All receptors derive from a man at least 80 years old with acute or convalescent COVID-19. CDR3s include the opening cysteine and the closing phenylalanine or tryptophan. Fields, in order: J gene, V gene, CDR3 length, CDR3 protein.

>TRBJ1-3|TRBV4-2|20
CASSQVEGGGRASAGNTIYF
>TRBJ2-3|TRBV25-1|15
CASSASGSSTDTQYF
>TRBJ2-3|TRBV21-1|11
CASLGTDTQYF
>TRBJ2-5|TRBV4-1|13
CASSQEGGQTQYF
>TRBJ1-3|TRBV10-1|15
CASSEDGETGNTIYF
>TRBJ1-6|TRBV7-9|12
CASSPHQASLHF
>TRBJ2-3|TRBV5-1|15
CASTPRWEGTDTQYF
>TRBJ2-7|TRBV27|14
CASSPNRVSYEQYF
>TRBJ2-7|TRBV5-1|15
CASSLVPSGSYEQYF
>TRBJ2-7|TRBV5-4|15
CASSRDRGFSYEQYF
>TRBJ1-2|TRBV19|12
CASSIRQDGYTF
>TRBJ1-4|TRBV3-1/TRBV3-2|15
CASSPHRQGGEKLFF
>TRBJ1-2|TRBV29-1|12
CSVLEAARGYTF
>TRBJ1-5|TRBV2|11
CASSDGQPQHF
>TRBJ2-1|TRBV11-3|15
CASSRTSGRGNEQFF
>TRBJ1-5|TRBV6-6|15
CASSYDGQGYQPQHF
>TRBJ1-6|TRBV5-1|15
CASTPTGFGNSPLHF
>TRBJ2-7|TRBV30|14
CAWNKGQAPYEQYF
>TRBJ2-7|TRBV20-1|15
CSASGSGLILDEQYF
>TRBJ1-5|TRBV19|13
CASSRTDNQPQHF
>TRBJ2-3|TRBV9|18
CASSVGLAGAGLPDTQYF
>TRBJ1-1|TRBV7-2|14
CASSADRGNTEAFF
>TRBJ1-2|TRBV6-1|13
CASSEVSHYGYTF
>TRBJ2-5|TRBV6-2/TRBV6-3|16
CASSWGGWSVGETQYF
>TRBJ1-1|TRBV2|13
CASNRELNTEAFF
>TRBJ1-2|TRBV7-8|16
CASSLGTQGASYGYTF
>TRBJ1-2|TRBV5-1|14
CASSLGGQPYGYTF
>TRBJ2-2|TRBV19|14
CASSTRHFPGELFF
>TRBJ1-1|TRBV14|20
CASSLTGLTGDKKMNTEAFF
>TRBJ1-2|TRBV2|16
CASSEARGTFNYGYTF
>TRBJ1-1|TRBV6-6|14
CASREYNSNTEAFF